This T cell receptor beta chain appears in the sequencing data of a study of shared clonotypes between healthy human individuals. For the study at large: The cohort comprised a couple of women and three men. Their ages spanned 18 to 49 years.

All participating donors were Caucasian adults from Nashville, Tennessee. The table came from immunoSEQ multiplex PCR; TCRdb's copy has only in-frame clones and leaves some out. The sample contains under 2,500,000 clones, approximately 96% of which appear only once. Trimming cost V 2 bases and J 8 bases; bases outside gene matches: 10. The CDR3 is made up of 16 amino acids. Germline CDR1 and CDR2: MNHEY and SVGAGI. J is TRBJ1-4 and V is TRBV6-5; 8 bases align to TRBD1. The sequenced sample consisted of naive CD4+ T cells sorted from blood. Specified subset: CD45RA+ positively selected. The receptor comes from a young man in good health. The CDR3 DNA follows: TGTGCCAGCAGTTACCTCCGGACAGGGCTGGGGGAAAAACTGTTTTTT. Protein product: CASSYLRTGLGEKLFF.